The entry below gives a single TCR beta chain sequence along with its context. The source of the sample is a study of T-cell memory formation after mild COVID-19. Per the germline V gene, CDR1 is SGHRS and CDR2 is YFSETQ. The CDR3 is 16 residues long. The junction had 8 bases not matched to a gene; V was cut back by 5 bases and J by 2 bases. Constant-segment primers and 5'RACE yielded cDNA libraries for TCR alpha and TCR beta, each carrying sample barcodes and UMIs. TCRdb independently ran MiXCR on the 5' RACE reads; one entry per CDR3 protein. The table has approximately 240,000 distinct CDR3 sequences, 15% to 20% seen once.

This sequence joins TRBV5-1 and TRBJ2-3, with TRBD2 identical over 10 bases. What was sequenced was PBMCs or a T cell subset sorted from them (not recorded which). The TCR originated in a man in his late teens or twenties who had mild COVID-19 (a few samples of this study predate the infection). Cell type and time point are not known. The chain's CDR3 is CASRRGLATLTDTQYF. CDR3 coding DNA: TGCGCCAGCAGGCGGGGACTAGCGACCCTCACAGATACGCAGTATTTT.